This T cell receptor (beta chain) comes out of a study of Ad26.COV2.S vaccination and SARS-CoV-2 variants. In the study overall: Vaccine-arm donor from the placebo-controlled COV1001 Ad26.COV2.S trial. Dosing was one shot or two shots 56 days apart. Study-level points and caveats: Similar non-spike TCR breadth was observed in recipients of vaccine and of placebo.

This CDR3 spans 15 amino acids. Germline V gives CDR1 MNHEY, CDR2 SVGEGT. V dropped 5 bases and J dropped 0 bases, with 10 bases sitting between them. The protocol was immunoSEQ multiplex PCR, while the TCRdb copy is restricted to in-frame clones and leaves out a portion. The sample comprises some 410,000 clones, 80% to 95% of which are singletons, and under 2% rests with the top ten. Stated treatment: roughly 20 received Ad26.COV2.S at low or high dose, single or two shots; 5 received placebo; per-sample allocation not given. Day 63 following the first vaccine or placebo injection was when the samples were taken. As to this clone: Its antigen is still unknown.

The sample in question was peripheral blood, obtained in a trial of Ad26.COV2.S vaccine versus placebo. The rearrangement joins TRBV6-2 or TRBV6-3 to TRBJ1-4; the D gene is possibly TRBD1 (6 bases). This TCR was recovered from a person between 18 and 60 years old who received the Ad26.COV2.S COVID-19 vaccine or a placebo. The CDR3 here is CASSNGQTTNEKLFF. The CDR3 region has the DNA TGTGCCAGCAGTAACGGACAGACAACTAATGAAAAACTGTTTTTT.